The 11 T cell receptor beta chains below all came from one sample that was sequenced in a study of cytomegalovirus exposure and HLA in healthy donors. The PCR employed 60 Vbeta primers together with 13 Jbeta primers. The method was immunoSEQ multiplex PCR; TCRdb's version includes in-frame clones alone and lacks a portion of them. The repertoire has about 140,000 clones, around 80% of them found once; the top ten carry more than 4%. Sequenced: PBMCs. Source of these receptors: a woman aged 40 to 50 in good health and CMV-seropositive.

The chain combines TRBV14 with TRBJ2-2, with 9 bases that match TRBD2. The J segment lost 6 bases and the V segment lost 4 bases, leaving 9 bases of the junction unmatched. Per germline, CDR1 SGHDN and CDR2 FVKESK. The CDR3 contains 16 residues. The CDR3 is CASSLRLAVVAGELFF. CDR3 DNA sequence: TGTGCCAGCAGCCTCAGACTAGCGGTGGTGGCCGGGGAGCTGTTTTTT.

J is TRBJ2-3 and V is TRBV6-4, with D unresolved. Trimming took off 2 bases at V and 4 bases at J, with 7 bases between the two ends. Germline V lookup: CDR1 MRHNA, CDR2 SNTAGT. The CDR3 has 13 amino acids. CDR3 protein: CASSDSFSDTQYF. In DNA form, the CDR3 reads TGTGCCAGCAGTGACAGCTTCTCAGATACGCAGTATTTT.

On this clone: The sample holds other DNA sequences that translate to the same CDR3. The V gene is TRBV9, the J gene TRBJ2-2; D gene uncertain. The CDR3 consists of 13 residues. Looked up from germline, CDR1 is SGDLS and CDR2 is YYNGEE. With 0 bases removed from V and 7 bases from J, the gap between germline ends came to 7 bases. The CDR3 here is CASSVVLGGELFF. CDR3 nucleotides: TGTGCCAGCAGCGTAGTCCTAGGCGGGGAGCTGTTTTTT. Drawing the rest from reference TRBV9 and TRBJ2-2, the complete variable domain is DSGVTQTPKHLITATGQRVTLRCSPRSGDLSVYWYQQSLDQGLQFLIQYYNGEERAKGNILERFSAQQFPDLHSELNLSSLELGDSALYFCASSVVLGGELFFGEGSRLTVL.

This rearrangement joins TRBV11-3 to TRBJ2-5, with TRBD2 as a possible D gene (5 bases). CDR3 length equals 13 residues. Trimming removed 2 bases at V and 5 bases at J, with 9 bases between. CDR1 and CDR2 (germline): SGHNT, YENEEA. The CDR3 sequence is CASSLTGYETQYF. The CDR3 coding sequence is TGTGCCAGCAGCTTAACGGGGTACGAGACCCAGTACTTC. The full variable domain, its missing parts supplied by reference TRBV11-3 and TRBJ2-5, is EAGVVQSPRYKIIEKKQPVAFWCNPISGHNTLYWYLQNLGQGPELLIRYENEEAVDDSQLPKDRFSAERLKGVDSTLKIQPAELGDSAVYLCASSLTGYETQYFGPGTRLLVL.

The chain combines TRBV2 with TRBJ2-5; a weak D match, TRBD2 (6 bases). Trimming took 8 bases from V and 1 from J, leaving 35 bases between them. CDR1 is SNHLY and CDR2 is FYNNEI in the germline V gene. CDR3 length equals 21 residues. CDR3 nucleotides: TGTGCCAGCGTGCGGGGCTCTTTTGGGAGGAAACCAAATCGGATCCAAGAGACCCAGTACTTC. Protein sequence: CASVRGSFGRKPNRIQETQYF.

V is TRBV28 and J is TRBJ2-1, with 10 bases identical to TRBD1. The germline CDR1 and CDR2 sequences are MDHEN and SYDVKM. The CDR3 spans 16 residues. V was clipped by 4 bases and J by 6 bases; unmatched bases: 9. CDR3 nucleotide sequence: TGTGCCAGCAGTTCGTCCGCGGGACAGGGGATCAATGAGCAGTTCTTC. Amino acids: CASSSSAGQGINEQFF. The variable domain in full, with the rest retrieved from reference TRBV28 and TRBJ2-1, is DVKVTQSSRYLVKRTGEKVFLECVQDMDHENMFWYRQDPGLGLRLIYFSYDVKMKEKGDIPEGYSVSREKKERFSLILESASTNQTSMYLCASSSSAGQGINEQFFGPGTRLTVL.

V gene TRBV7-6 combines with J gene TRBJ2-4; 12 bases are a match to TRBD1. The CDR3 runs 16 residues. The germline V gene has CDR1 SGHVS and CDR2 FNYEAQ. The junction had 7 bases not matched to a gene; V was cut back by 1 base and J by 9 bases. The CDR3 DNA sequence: TGTGCCAGCAGCTTAGGGGCGGGACAGGGGGCGGGCATTCAGTACTTC. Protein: CASSLGAGQGAGIQYF. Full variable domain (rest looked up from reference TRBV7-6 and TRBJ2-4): GAGVSQSPRYKVTKRGQDVALRCDPISGHVSLYWYRQALGQGPEFLTYFNYEAQQDKSGLPNDRFSAERPEGSISTLTIQRTEQRDSAMYRCASSLGAGQGAGIQYFGAGTRLSVL.

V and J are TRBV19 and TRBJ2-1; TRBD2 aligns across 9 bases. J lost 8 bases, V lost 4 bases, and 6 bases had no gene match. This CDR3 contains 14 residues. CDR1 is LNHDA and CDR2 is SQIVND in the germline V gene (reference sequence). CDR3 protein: CASSNGLASDEQFF. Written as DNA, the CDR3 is TGTGCCAGTAGTAATGGACTAGCGAGCGATGAGCAGTTCTTC.

This CDR3 reads CSVGGRVEGKNIQYF. The CDR3 coding sequence is TGCAGCGTTGGGGGCCGGGTGGAGGGGAAAAACATTCAGTACTTC. The rearrangement links TRBV29-1 to TRBJ2-4; possibly TRBD2 for D (6 bases). Germline CDR1 reads SQVTM; CDR2 reads ANQGSEA. Trimming took 4 bases from V and 4 from J, leaving 17 bases between them. The length of the CDR3 is 15 residues.

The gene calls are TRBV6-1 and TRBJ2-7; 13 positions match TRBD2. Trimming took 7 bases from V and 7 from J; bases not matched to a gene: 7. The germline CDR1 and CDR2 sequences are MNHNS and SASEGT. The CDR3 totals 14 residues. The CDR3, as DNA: TGTGCCAGCAACCAACTAGCGGGAGGGGGTGAGCAGTACTTC. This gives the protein CASNQLAGGGEQYF.

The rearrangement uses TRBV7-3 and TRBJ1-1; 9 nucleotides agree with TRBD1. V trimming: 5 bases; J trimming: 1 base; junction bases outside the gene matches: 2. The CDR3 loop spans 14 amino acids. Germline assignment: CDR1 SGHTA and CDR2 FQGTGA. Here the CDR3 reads CASSRDRENTEAFF. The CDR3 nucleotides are TGTGCCAGCAGCCGGGACAGGGAGAACACTGAAGCTTTCTTT. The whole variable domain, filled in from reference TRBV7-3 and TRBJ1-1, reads GAGVSQTPSNKVTEKGKYVELRCDPISGHTALYWYRQSLGQGPEFLIYFQGTGAADDSGLPNDRFFAVRPEGSVSTLKIQRTERGDSAVYLCASSRDRENTEAFFGQGTRLTVV.